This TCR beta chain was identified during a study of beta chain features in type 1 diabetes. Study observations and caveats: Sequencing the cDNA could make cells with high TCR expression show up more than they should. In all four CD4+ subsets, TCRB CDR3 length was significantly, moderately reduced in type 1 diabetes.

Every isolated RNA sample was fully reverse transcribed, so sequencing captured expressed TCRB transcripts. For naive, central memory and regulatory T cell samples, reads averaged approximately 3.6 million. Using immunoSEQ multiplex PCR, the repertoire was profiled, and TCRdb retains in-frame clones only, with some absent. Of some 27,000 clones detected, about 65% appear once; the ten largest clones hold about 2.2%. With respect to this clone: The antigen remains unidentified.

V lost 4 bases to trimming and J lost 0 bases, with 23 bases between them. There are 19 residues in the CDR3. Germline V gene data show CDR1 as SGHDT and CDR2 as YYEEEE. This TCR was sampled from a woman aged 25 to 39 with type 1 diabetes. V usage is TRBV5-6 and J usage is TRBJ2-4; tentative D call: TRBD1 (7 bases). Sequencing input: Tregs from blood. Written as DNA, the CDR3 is TGTGCCAGCAGCCCGGGGGTTAGTGGGACAGACCTAGCCAAAAACATTCAGTACTTC. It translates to CASSPGVSGTDLAKNIQYF.